Presented here are 3 T cell receptor beta chains from one specimen sequenced in a study of Graves' ophthalmopathy and Graves' hyperthyroidism. Amplification of TCR beta CDR3 regions used RNA transcripts. The library came from an HTBI-primed first-round RT-PCR and a second-round multiplex PCR. TCRdb used MiXCR to reprocess the multiplex PCR reads, holding one entry per CDR3 protein. Of fewer than 400,000 distinct CDR3 sequences in the sample, roughly 18% are singletons; the top ten hold roughly 1.6%. Sequencing was performed on peripheral blood. These TCRs come from a woman aged 18-29 years with Graves' ophthalmopathy.

This clonotype appeared many times. The V gene is TRBV5-1, the J gene TRBJ1-1; 7 positions agree with TRBD1. Germline V gene lookup returns CDR1 SGHRS and CDR2 YFSETQ. The CDR3 runs 15 residues. Unmatched junction bases numbered 9, after V lost 6 bases and J lost 1 base. The CDR3 DNA follows: TGCGCCAGCACCAGGGGGGGGACATCGAACACTGAAGCTTTCTTT. This translates into CASTRGGTSNTEAFF.

This clonotype was detected ten times or more. V usage is TRBV10-3 and J usage is TRBJ2-7; D perhaps matches TRBD1 (6 bases). V was trimmed by 6 bases and J by 6 bases, leaving 18 bases between them. CDR3 length: 14 amino acids. Germline CDR1 ENHRY, CDR2 SYGVKD. The CDR3 protein is CAIRRDTAAAEQYF. In nucleotides, the CDR3 is TGTGCCATCAGGAGGGACACGGCGGCTGCCGAGCAGTACTTC.

The genes are TRBV7-8 and TRBJ1-2; 9 positions match TRBD1. The V and J ends lost 5 bases and 8 bases, in that order; junction bases with no gene match: 18. There are 17 residues in the CDR3. Germline CDR1 and CDR2: SGHVS and FQNEAQ. CDR3 DNA: TGTGCCAGCAGCCCTTCCCGCTCGGGACAGGGATTAAGAGGCTACACCTTC. Translated: CASSPSRSGQGLRGYTF.